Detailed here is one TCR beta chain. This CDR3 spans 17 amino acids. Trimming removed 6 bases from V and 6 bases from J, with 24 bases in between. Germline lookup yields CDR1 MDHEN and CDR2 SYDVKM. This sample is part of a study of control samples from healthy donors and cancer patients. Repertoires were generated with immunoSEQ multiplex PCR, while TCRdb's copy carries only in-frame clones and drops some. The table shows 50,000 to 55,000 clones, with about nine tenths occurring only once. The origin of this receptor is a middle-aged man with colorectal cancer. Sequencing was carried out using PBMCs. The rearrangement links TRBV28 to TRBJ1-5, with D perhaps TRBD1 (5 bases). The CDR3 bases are TGTGCCAGCAGCCTTAAATTGATCCCTAAGGGGAGTCAGCCCCAGCATTTT. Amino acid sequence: CASSLKLIPKGSQPQHF.